This entry describes one TCR beta chain. At least ten counts were recorded for this clonotype. Its antigen is not yet known. Base qualities were left out, and no much larger clone turns up one base away. The library relied on RT-PCR. Sequencing was carried out with an Illumina HiSeq 2500. TCRdb cleaned the public reads at Q25 with fastp, built clones with MiXCR and kept in-frame beta chains. Merged by CDR3 protein, the rows form single entries marked with the most common genes and DNA. The sample table lists some 600,000 distinct CDR3 sequences, roughly 15% of them with a count of one. The leading ten clones occupy less than 8.5% of the sample. The sample originates from a study of response to subunit inactivated influenza vaccine (dated by TCRdb to 2017 to 2018). For context, the study as a whole: Deep quantitative T cell receptor repertoire profiling was used in the study to track responses to a trivalent subunit inactivated influenza vaccine. The research as a whole found: The authors suggested that each seasonal influenza vaccination may recruit only a limited number of new T cells.

The germline V gene gives CDR1 as MDHEN and CDR2 as SYDVKM. The junction shows trimming of 5 bases on V and 0 bases on J, plus 6 bases between the germline ends. The CDR3 numbers 13 residues from cysteine through phenylalanine. Only CDR3 DNA remains: 39 bases, in frame from the first base. The clonotype originates from a man aged 45-65 years who received an inactivated influenza vaccine. Donor details come from another sample of the same person, matched by shared clones. Sequenced material: PBMCs from blood, taken around 14 days before vaccination. Recombination connected TRBV28 to TRBJ2-3, with the D gene not confidently named. The nucleotide sequence reads TGTGCCAGCAGTCATTCGAGCACAGATACGCAGTATTTT. This translates into CASSHSSTDTQYF.